The present T cell receptor beta chain was sequenced within a study of technical replicates of blood from a handful of donors. The table came from immunoSEQ multiplex PCR; TCRdb's copy has only in-frame clones and leaves some out. In the table there are roughly 50,000 clones, over 90% of which are singletons. The CDR3 runs 12 residues. The junction had 1 base not matched to a gene; V was cut back by 5 bases and J by 6 bases. Germline-derived CDR1 and CDR2 are SGHAT and FQNNGV. The sequenced material came from PBMCs. V is TRBV11-2 and J is TRBJ2-1, with 7 bases fitting TRBD2. The source of this sequence is a human donor in good health. Some clones in this sample may be carry-over from other donors' samples. The CDR3 here is CASSIAGNEQFF. As DNA, the CDR3 is TGTGCCAGCAGCATAGCGGGCAATGAGCAGTTCTTC.